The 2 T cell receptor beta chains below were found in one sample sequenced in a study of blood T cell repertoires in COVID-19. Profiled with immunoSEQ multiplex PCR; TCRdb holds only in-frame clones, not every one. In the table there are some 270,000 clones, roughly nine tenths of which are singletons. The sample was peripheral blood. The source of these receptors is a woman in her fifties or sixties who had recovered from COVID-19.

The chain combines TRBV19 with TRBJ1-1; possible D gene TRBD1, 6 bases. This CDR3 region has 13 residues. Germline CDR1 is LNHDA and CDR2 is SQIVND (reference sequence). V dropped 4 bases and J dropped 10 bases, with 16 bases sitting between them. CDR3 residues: CASSRDGEQGAFF. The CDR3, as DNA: TGTGCCAGTAGTAGGGACGGGGAACAGGGAGCTTTCTTT.

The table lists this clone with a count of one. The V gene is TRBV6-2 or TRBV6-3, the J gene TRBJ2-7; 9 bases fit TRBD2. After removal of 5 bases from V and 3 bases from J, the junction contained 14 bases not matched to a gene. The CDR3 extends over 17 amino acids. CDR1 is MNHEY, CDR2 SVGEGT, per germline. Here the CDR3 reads CASSNGSRVAGDYEQYF. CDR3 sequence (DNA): TGTGCCAGCAGTAACGGGTCCCGGGTAGCGGGGGACTACGAGCAGTACTTC.